This TCR beta chain stems from a study of T-cell memory formation after mild COVID-19. MiXCR, run by TCRdb on the 5' RACE reads, gives a single entry per CDR3 protein. The repertoire holds 250,000 to 350,000 distinct CDR3 sequences, roughly 19% seen once, with roughly 21% in the top ten. The specimen was PBMCs or a T cell subset sorted from them (not recorded which). The sequence came from a man aged 18 to 30 who had mild COVID-19 (a few samples of this study predate the infection). Cell type and time point are not known.

CDR3 sequence reads: CASSPGSGRYEQYF. The CDR3 nucleotides read TGTGCCAGTTCCCCTGGAAGCGGGCGCTACGAGCAGTACTTC. This sequence joins TRBV19 and TRBJ2-7; possible D gene TRBD2, 6 bases. Trimming pared 8 bases from V and 3 bases from J, leaving 17 bases between. This CDR3 contains 14 residues. Germline CDR1 and CDR2: LNHDA and SQIVND (reference sequence).